What follows is one TCR beta chain and its context. Profiling relied on immunoSEQ multiplex PCR, and the TCRdb table lists in-frame clones only, not all of them. The sample lists some 220,000 clones, around 80% occurring once. With 2 bases removed from V and 5 bases from J, the gap between germline ends came to 12 bases. CDR3 length: 14 amino acids. Germline assignment: CDR1 SGHTS and CDR2 YDEGEE. The entry originates in a study of blood T cell repertoires in COVID-19. Sample: peripheral blood. This receptor was identified in a woman between 65 and 79 years old with acute or convalescent COVID-19. V and J are TRBV5-8 and TRBJ2-3, with D maybe TRBD1 (5 bases). The CDR3 reads CASSFSQGIDTQYF. As DNA, the CDR3 is TGTGCCAGCAGCTTTAGTCAGGGAATAGATACGCAGTATTTT.